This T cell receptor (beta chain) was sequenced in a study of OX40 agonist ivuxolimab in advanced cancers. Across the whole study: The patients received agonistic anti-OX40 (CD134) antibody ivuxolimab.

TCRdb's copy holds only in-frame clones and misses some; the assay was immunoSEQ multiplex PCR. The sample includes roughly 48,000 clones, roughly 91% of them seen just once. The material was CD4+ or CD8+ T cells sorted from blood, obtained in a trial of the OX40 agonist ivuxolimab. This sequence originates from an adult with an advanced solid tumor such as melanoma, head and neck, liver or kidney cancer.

The CDR3 spells CASTTGRLGNQPQHF. In DNA, the CDR3 is TGTGCCAGCACTACCGGGCGCCTTGGCAATCAGCCCCAGCATTTT. The gene calls are TRBV6-1 and TRBJ1-5; no definite D call. Germline assignment: CDR1 MNHNS and CDR2 SASEGT. Deletions cut 7 bases from V and 2 bases from J, with 15 bases between. This CDR3 is built from 15 residues.